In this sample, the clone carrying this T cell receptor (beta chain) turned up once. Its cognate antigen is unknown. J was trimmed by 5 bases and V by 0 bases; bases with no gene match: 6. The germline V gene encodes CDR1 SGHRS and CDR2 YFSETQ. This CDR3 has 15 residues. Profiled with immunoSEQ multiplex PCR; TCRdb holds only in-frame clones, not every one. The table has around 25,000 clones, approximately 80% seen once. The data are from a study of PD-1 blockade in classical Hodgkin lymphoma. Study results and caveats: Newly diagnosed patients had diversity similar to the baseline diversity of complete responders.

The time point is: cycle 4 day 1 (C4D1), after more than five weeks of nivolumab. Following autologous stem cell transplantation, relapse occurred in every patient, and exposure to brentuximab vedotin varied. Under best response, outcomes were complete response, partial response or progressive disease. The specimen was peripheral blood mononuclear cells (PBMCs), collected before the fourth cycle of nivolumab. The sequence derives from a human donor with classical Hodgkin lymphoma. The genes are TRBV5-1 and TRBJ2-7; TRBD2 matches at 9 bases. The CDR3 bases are TGCGCCAGCAGCTTGGGGAGCGGGGGGCCGAACGAGCAGTACTTC. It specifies CASSLGSGGPNEQYF.